One sample yielded the 28 T cell receptor beta chains listed below, sequenced in a study of cytotoxic CD8 clonotypes in ibrutinib-treated CLL. The assay was immunoSEQ multiplex PCR, and TCRdb's table has in-frame clones only and misses some. The sample records about 25,000 clones, approximately 85% being singletons. The sequencing here drew on PBMCs, taken after 24 months of ibrutinib treatment. The receptors derive from a human donor with chronic lymphocytic leukemia.

The J gene is TRBJ1-6, the V gene TRBV2, with 10 bases identical to TRBD1. This CDR3 comprises 14 residues. The J segment lost 9 bases and the V segment lost 6 bases, leaving 5 bases of the junction unmatched. Germline CDR1 and CDR2: SNHLY and FYNNEI. CDR3 in DNA: TGTGCCAGCAGGGGGACAGGGGTCTTTTCACCCCTCCACTTT. Its protein is CASRGTGVFSPLHF. The complete variable domain, with remaining parts taken from reference TRBV2 and TRBJ1-6, reads EPEVTQTPSHQVTQMGQEVILRCVPISNHLYFYWYRQILGQKVEFLVSFYNNEISEKSEIFDDQFSVERPDGSNFTLKIRSTKLEDSAMYFCASRGTGVFSPLHFGNGTRLTVT.

This clone was seen once. The chain links TRBV10-3 to TRBJ1-1, with D perhaps matching TRBD1 (5 bases). The V end was cut by 7 bases, the J end by 1 base, with 10 bases between. This CDR3 spans 13 amino acids. Germline-derived CDR1 and CDR2 are ENHRY and SYGVKD. The CDR3 is CAINRDRNTEAFF. The CDR3 DNA reads TGTGCCATCAATAGAGACAGGAACACTGAAGCTTTCTTT.

The chain couples TRBV10-3 to TRBJ1-1; perhaps TRBD1 as D (6 bases). Germline V gene lookup returns CDR1 ENHRY and CDR2 SYGVKD. V was trimmed by 6 bases and J by 6 bases, leaving 11 bases between them. The CDR3 loop spans 12 amino acids. CDR3 in DNA: TGTGCCATCAGATCGGACAGATCTGAAGCTTTCTTT. Protein: CAIRSDRSEAFF.

This clone came up once. Here the CDR3 DNA reads TGTGCCAGCAGCTTAACAACAGGGGGCGACGCTGAAGCTTTCTTT. This encodes CASSLTTGGDAEAFF. The chain couples TRBV7-9 to TRBJ1-1; the match to TRBD1 covers 9 bases. The CDR3 loop spans 15 amino acids. Trimming removed 2 bases from V and 6 bases from J; junction bases left unmatched: 7. The germline gives CDR1 SEHNR, CDR2 FQNEAQ (reference sequence).

This chain uses TRBV5-1 with TRBJ2-1; 9 bases align to TRBD2. Trimming took 0 bases from V and 13 from J; bases not matched to a gene: 11. The CDR3 consists of 15 residues. Per the germline V gene, CDR1 is SGHRS and CDR2 is YFSETQ. CDR3 protein: CASSLGLAGAPPQFF. For the CDR3, the DNA is TGCGCCAGCAGCTTGGGGTTAGCGGGGGCCCCTCCTCAGTTCTTC. Full variable domain (missing parts from reference TRBV5-1 and TRBJ2-1): KAGVTQTPRYLIKTRGQQVTLSCSPISGHRSVSWYQQTPGQGLQFLFEYFSETQRNKGNFPGRFSGRQFSNSRSEMNVSTLELGDSALYLCASSLGLAGAPPQFFGPGTRLTVL.

This rearrangement joins TRBV6-5 to TRBJ2-3; no clear D gene. V was clipped by 4 bases and J by 2 bases, with 7 bases between them. The CDR3 extends over 13 amino acids. CDR1 is MNHEY, CDR2 SVGAGI, per germline. The CDR3, as DNA: TGTGCCAGCAGTTCTACTAACACAGATACGCAGTATTTT. Protein: CASSSTNTDTQYF.

V usage is TRBV7-3 and J usage is TRBJ1-6, with TRBD1 matching 9 bases. Per germline, CDR1 SGHTA and CDR2 FQGTGA. This CDR3 is built from 15 residues. The junction had 4 bases not matched to a gene; V was cut back by 3 bases and J by 7 bases. In DNA form, the CDR3 reads TGTGCCAGCAGCTTGGGGACAGGGATCAATTCACCCCTCCACTTT. As protein: CASSLGTGINSPLHF.

In its sample, this clone was seen once. The CDR3 sequence: CASSQGGQGVYEQYF. CDR3 DNA: TGCGCCAGCAGCCAAGGGGGGCAGGGGGTCTACGAGCAGTACTTC. J is TRBJ2-7 and V is TRBV4-1; 7 bases agree with TRBD1. Germline V lookup: CDR1 MGHRA, CDR2 YSYEKL. This CDR3 has 15 amino acids. J gave up 3 bases and V 1 base, and 6 bases lay outside the gene matches.

This clone was seen only a few times. The rearrangement uses TRBV25-1 and TRBJ1-6, with D maybe TRBD1 (5 bases). V was clipped by 7 bases and J by 7 bases, with 8 bases between them. Per the germline V gene, CDR1 is MGHDK and CDR2 is SYGVNS. This CDR3 spans 12 amino acids. CDR3 nucleotides: TGTGCCAGCACGGCAGGGAATTCACCCCTCCACTTT. It encodes CASTAGNSPLHF.

The rearrangement joins TRBV28 to TRBJ1-3; D is uncertain. Germline CDR1 and CDR2: MDHEN and SYDVKM. The CDR3 length is 17 residues. V was trimmed by 10 bases and J by 0 bases, leaving 22 bases between them. Here the CDR3 reads CATLRGSPGSSGNTIYF. The CDR3 DNA follows: TGTGCCACCCTACGGGGATCTCCGGGGAGCTCTGGAAACACCATATATTTT.

The chain couples TRBV30 to TRBJ2-5; D remains unclear. Germline V gene data show CDR1 as GTSNPN and CDR2 as SVGIG (reference sequence). The V gene lost 0 bases and the J gene lost 4 bases, with 12 bases spanning the gap. CDR3 length: 14 amino acids. As DNA, the CDR3 is TGTGCCTGGAGTGTACAAGTGGCGTTAGAGACCCAGTACTTC. Translation: CAWSVQVALETQYF.

The J gene is TRBJ1-1, the V gene TRBV9, with unresolved D. The V end lost 2 bases, the J end lost 1 base, and 6 bases lay between the germline ends. The CDR3 is 13 residues long. The germline gives CDR1 SGDLS, CDR2 YYNGEE. Written as DNA, the CDR3 is TGTGCCAGCAGCGTCATCGGGAACACTGAAGCTTTCTTT. Protein sequence: CASSVIGNTEAFF.

The V gene is TRBV5-5, the J gene TRBJ2-2; D is ambiguous. Trimming removed 5 bases from V and 4 bases from J, with 6 bases in between. CDR3 length: 12 amino acids. Germline CDR1 and CDR2: SGHKS and YYEKEE (reference sequence). The CDR3 DNA is TGTGCCAGCAGGATCCCCACCGGGGAGCTGTTTTTT. Amino acids: CASRIPTGELFF.

The chain has TRBV25-1 and TRBJ1-6, with 9 nucleotides matching TRBD1. Germline trimming cut 5 bases from V and 7 bases from J; bases unmatched to any gene: 6. CDR1 MGHDK and CDR2 SYGVNS come from the germline V gene. This CDR3 region has 15 residues. Here the CDR3 DNA reads TGTGCCAGCAGTAAACAGGGGGCAGGCAATTCACCCCTCCACTTT. This translates into CASSKQGAGNSPLHF.

This clone turned up a few times. The chain employs TRBV5-1 and TRBJ2-7; 11 bases line up with TRBD1. The germline CDR1 and CDR2 sequences are SGHRS and YFSETQ. There are 18 residues in the CDR3. V was pared by 4 bases and J by 4 bases, with 16 bases of the junction left unmatched. The DNA for the CDR3 is TGCGCCAGCAGCCCCTCCGTGGGGACAGGGGGTTCAAGGTACGAGCAGTACTTC. Its protein is CASSPSVGTGGSRYEQYF. Supplemented by reference TRBV5-1 and TRBJ2-7, the full variable domain reads KAGVTQTPRYLIKTRGQQVTLSCSPISGHRSVSWYQQTPGQGLQFLFEYFSETQRNKGNFPGRFSGRQFSNSRSEMNVSTLELGDSALYLCASSPSVGTGGSRYEQYFGPGTRLTVT.

The chain has TRBV30 and TRBJ1-6; no reliable D call. Germline V gives CDR1 GTSNPN, CDR2 SVGIG (reference sequence). Trimming took 1 base from V and 1 from J, leaving 8 bases between them. This CDR3 region has 15 residues. The CDR3 is CAWSEDISYNSPLHF. CDR3 sequence (DNA): TGTGCCTGGAGTGAAGACATATCCTATAATTCACCCCTCCACTTT.

Note on this clone: One junction end does not reproduce the germline sequence, and a read error may be involved. The rearrangement joins TRBV11-2 to TRBJ2-7, with 8 positions matching TRBD1. The CDR3 consists of 16 residues. CDR1 and CDR2 from the germline V gene are SGHAT and FQNNGV. This chain's CDR3 is CASRFKTGTGAYEQYF. The CDR3 bases are TGTGCCAGCCGCTTCAAAACCGGGACAGGTGCATACGAGCAGTACTTC.

The chain has TRBV4-2 and TRBJ1-1; D might be TRBD1 (5 bases). The CDR3 loop spans 17 amino acids. Trimming pared 3 bases from V and 0 bases from J, leaving 17 bases between. Germline CDR1 and CDR2: LGHNA and YNFKEQ. CDR3 in DNA: TGTGCCAGCAGCCAGGAGCCGACGGGGGTAATGAACACTGAAGCTTTCTTT. Translated, it gives CASSQEPTGVMNTEAFF.

This clone occurred a few times. J is TRBJ1-3 and V is TRBV19; D perhaps matches TRBD1 (6 bases). The germline V and J ends were trimmed by 5 bases and 1 base, with 18 bases remaining between them. The CDR3 spans 17 residues. CDR1 LNHDA and CDR2 SQIVND come from the germline V gene (reference sequence). CDR3 DNA: TGTGCCAGTAGTCATTACGAAACAGGGTTATCTGGAAACACCATATATTTT. Translation gives CASSHYETGLSGNTIYF.

The chain carries TRBV10-3 and TRBJ1-5; TRBD1 agrees at 10 bases. In germline, CDR1 is ENHRY, CDR2 SYGVKD. CDR3 length: 15 amino acids. J lost 0 bases, V lost 6 bases, and 2 bases had no gene match. The CDR3 spells CAIRGTGDSNQPQHF. In nucleotides, the CDR3 is TGTGCCATCAGGGGGACAGGGGATAGCAATCAGCCCCAGCATTTT.

Only one count was recorded for this clone. This chain uses TRBV6-5 with TRBJ1-3; possible D gene TRBD1, 5 bases. There are 15 residues in the CDR3. Deletions cut 8 bases from V and 0 bases from J, with 14 bases between. The germline V gene has CDR1 MNHEY and CDR2 SVGAGI. This chain's CDR3 is CASGTTRSSGNTIYF. The CDR3 nucleotides are TGTGCCAGCGGGACTACAAGGAGCTCTGGAAACACCATATATTTT.

The chain employs TRBV4-2 and TRBJ2-2; 7 positions match TRBD2. Germline V lookup: CDR1 LGHNA, CDR2 YNFKEQ. This CDR3 region has 16 residues. Trimming took 2 bases from V and 1 from J; bases not matched to a gene: 4. The CDR3 is CASSQIPSGNTGELFF. The CDR3 DNA reads TGTGCCAGCAGCCAAATTCCTAGCGGGAACACCGGGGAGCTGTTTTTT.

The J gene is TRBJ2-5, the V gene TRBV11-1; TRBD1 agrees at 9 bases. The V gene end was trimmed by 3 bases and the J gene end by 4 bases; junction bases not matched to a gene: 6. The CDR3 consists of 15 residues. Per germline, CDR1 SGHAT and CDR2 FQDESV (reference sequence). The CDR3 reads CASSFYRGLGETQYF. CDR3 DNA: TGTGCCAGCAGCTTCTACAGGGGGCTGGGAGAGACCCAGTACTTC.

The chain employs TRBV2 and TRBJ1-2; tentative D call: TRBD1 (6 bases). The CDR3 has 15 amino acids. V dropped 11 bases and J dropped 7 bases, with 26 bases sitting between them. CDR1 is SNHLY and CDR2 is FYNNEI in the germline V gene. The CDR3 DNA reads TGTGCCCGAGGAGGAGGGGGGACGGGACGGAGTGGCTACACCTTC. Amino acid sequence: CARGGGGTGRSGYTF.

The chain has TRBV5-1 and TRBJ2-3; TRBD2 matches 9 bases. The V and J ends lost 6 bases and 2 bases, in that order; junction bases with no gene match: 4. The V gene's germline CDR1 is SGHRS and CDR2 YFSETQ. The CDR3 has 14 residues. The CDR3 here is CASNPSGATDTQYF. The CDR3, as DNA: TGCGCCAGCAACCCTAGCGGGGCCACAGATACGCAGTATTTT.

This clone was seen more than once but under ten times. The chain combines TRBV5-4 with TRBJ2-3; a weak D match, TRBD2 (6 bases). Per germline, CDR1 SGHNT and CDR2 YYREEE (reference sequence). This CDR3 is 16 amino acids long. Trimming stripped 4 bases from V and 4 bases from J, with 19 bases between. The CDR3 DNA sequence: TGTGCCAGCAGCACCCTGCGGGGAAGGGGCCCAGATACGCAGTATTTT. Protein product: CASSTLRGRGPDTQYF.

The V call is TRBV30, the J call TRBJ2-7; 10 nucleotides agree with TRBD1. The CDR3 sequence is 14 residues long. With 4 bases clipped from V and 6 bases from J, the junction kept 9 bases outside the gene matches. Per the germline V gene, CDR1 is GTSNPN and CDR2 is SVGIG (reference sequence). The CDR3 spells CAWNQDRGLGEQYF. The CDR3 DNA reads as TGTGCCTGGAACCAAGACAGGGGGCTAGGCGAGCAGTACTTC.

By sample share, this clone is medium-sized (0.01 to 0.1%). The chain couples TRBV18 to TRBJ2-3, with D perhaps matching TRBD2 (6 bases). Germline assignment: CDR1 KGHSH and CDR2 LQKENI. This CDR3 is built from 15 residues. V shed 0 bases and J shed 6 bases, with 13 bases lying between them. In DNA form, the CDR3 reads TGTGCCAGCTCACCACCGGCTACTGGAGGGGATACGCAGTATTTT. Encoded protein: CASSPPATGGDTQYF. Full variable domain (outside the CDR3, taken from reference TRBV18 and TRBJ2-3): NAGVMQNPRHLVRRRGQEARLRCSPMKGHSHVYWYRQLPEEGLKFMVYLQKENIIDESGMPKERFSAEFPKEGPSILRIQQVVRGDSAAYFCASSPPATGGDTQYFGPGTRLTVL.